This T cell receptor (beta chain) was recovered during a study of technical replicates of blood from a handful of donors. Method: immunoSEQ multiplex PCR; TCRdb's copy keeps in-frame clones and lacks some. There are about 67,000 clones in the sample; about 98% occur only once, and around 0.16% lies in the top ten. V dropped 4 bases and J dropped 1 base, with 14 bases sitting between them. The CDR3 is 15 residues long. From germline, CDR1 is LNHDA and CDR2 SQIVND (reference sequence). The material sequenced was T cells isolated from PBMCs. This sequence was found in a human donor in good health. V usage is TRBV19 and J usage is TRBJ2-7; no definite D call. This chain's CDR3 is CASSTARLTSYEQYF. Here the CDR3 DNA reads TGTGCCAGTAGTACCGCGAGACTGACTTCCTACGAGCAGTACTTC.